This entry lists 29 T cell receptor beta chains sequenced from one sample in a study of CD8 T cells in Susac syndrome. Reverse transcription of roughly 0.45 to 1 ug RNA was performed with random hexamers. TCRdb redid the calling of the immunoSEQ multiplex PCR reads with MiXCR, one entry per CDR3 protein. The data contain fewer than 35,000 distinct CDR3 sequences, 94% of them singletons. Sequenced material: CD8+ T cells from PBMCs. Receptor source: a human donor in good health.

The chain uses TRBV27 and TRBJ1-5; D is ambiguous. The CDR3 covers 14 residues. Germline V gives CDR1 MNHEY, CDR2 SMNVEV (reference sequence). V was clipped by 8 bases and J by 3 bases, with 14 bases between them. The CDR3 here is CASGPAGNNQPQHF. The CDR3 nucleotides read TGTGCCAGCGGCCCAGCTGGGAACAATCAGCCCCAGCATTTT.

The CDR3 here is CSVEVGPYEQYF. Written as DNA, the CDR3 is TGCAGCGTTGAAGTCGGTCCCTACGAGCAGTACTTC. This sequence joins TRBV29-1 and TRBJ2-7; D not resolved. The CDR3 runs 12 residues. CDR1 and CDR2 from the germline V gene are SQVTM and ANQGSEA. V lost 1 base, J lost 2 bases, and 6 bases lay in between.

This chain connects TRBV27 to TRBJ2-1; 9 positions agree with TRBD1. Germline trimming cut 6 bases from V and 2 bases from J; bases unmatched to any gene: 5. Germline CDR1 MNHEY, CDR2 SMNVEV (reference sequence). This CDR3 is built from 15 residues. CDR3 nucleotides: TGTGCCAGCAGCCTCCGGGACAGGGCCTACAATGAGCAGTTCTTC. This translates into CASSLRDRAYNEQFF.

This clonotype was picked up one time. The chain has TRBV7-9 and TRBJ2-5; D uncertain. The CDR3 sequence is 15 residues long. V dropped 1 base and J dropped 0 bases, with 9 bases sitting between them. Germline V gives CDR1 SEHNR, CDR2 FQNEAQ (reference sequence). The CDR3 DNA reads as TGTGCCAGCAGCTTAGATTCAGAATACCAAGAGACCCAGTACTTC. Encoded protein: CASSLDSEYQETQYF.

The V gene is TRBV4-1, the J gene TRBJ1-1, with no clear D. CDR3 length: 13 amino acids. Trimming left V 1 base short and J 11 bases short, with 14 bases between. Germline values: CDR1 MGHRA, CDR2 YSYEKL. The CDR3 DNA is TGCGCCAGCAGCCAAGTGCGTGCCCTGCAGGCTTTCTTT. Its translation is CASSQVRALQAFF.

This rearrangement joins TRBV7-2 to TRBJ2-7; TRBD2 is a possible D gene (6 bases). Germline V gives CDR1 SGHTA, CDR2 FQGNSA. The V end was cut by 3 bases, the J end by 2 bases, with 14 bases between. CDR3 length equals 15 residues. The CDR3 region has the DNA TGTGCCAGCAGCTTGGGGGAGGAGGGCCCCTACGAGCAGTACTTC. Protein product: CASSLGEEGPYEQYF.

The rearrangement links TRBV7-6 to TRBJ2-7; D perhaps matches TRBD1 (5 bases). V was cut by 5 bases and J by 0 bases, with 11 bases left in between. Looked up from germline, CDR1 is SGHVS and CDR2 is FNYEAQ. CDR3 length equals 14 residues. CDR3 nucleotide sequence: TGTGCCAGCAGCCCCCGACAGCCCTCCTACGAGCAGTACTTC. Residues: CASSPRQPSYEQYF.

The chain uses TRBV11-2 and TRBJ2-7; D gene ambiguous. There are 15 residues in the CDR3. V was shortened by 4 bases and J by 5 bases, with 18 bases between the two germline ends. From germline, CDR1 is SGHAT and CDR2 FQNNGV. CDR3 coding DNA: TGTGCCAGCAGCTCCCTCAAAGGGTATAAAGACGAGCAGTACTTC. Encoded protein: CASSSLKGYKDEQYF.

The chain joins TRBV14 to TRBJ1-6; TRBD1 matches at 9 bases. Unmatched junction bases numbered 5, after V lost 4 bases and J lost 10 bases. Per the germline V gene, CDR1 is SGHDN and CDR2 is FVKESK. The CDR3 covers 14 residues. CDR3 residues: CASSPGQGGSPLHF. CDR3 nucleotides: TGTGCCAGCAGCCCGGGACAGGGCGGATCACCCCTCCACTTT.

The chain couples TRBV19 to TRBJ2-7; D possibly corresponds to TRBD2 (6 bases). V lost 0 bases and J 10 bases, leaving 19 bases between the germline ends. The V gene's germline CDR1 is LNHDA and CDR2 SQIVND (reference sequence). This CDR3 region has 15 residues. CDR3 amino acids: CASSIEGTAPTRQYF. The CDR3 DNA is TGTGCCAGTAGTATAGAGGGGACTGCACCTACGAGACAGTACTTC.

The CDR3: CASRGSSYNEQFF. For the CDR3, the DNA is TGTGCCAGCAGGGGGAGCTCCTACAATGAGCAGTTCTTC. The chain couples TRBV27 to TRBJ2-1, with D perhaps matching TRBD2 (5 bases). The V end lost 6 bases, the J end lost 0 bases, and 6 bases lay between the germline ends. The CDR3 is made up of 13 amino acids. CDR1 is MNHEY, CDR2 SMNVEV, per germline (reference sequence).

The genes are TRBV7-2 and TRBJ2-1, with a possible D match to TRBD1 (6 bases). CDR3 length equals 17 residues. Trimming shortened V by 3 bases and J by 0 bases, and 15 bases separated the two germline ends. The germline V gene encodes CDR1 SGHTA and CDR2 FQGNSA. CDR3: CASSFNRAGFSYNEQFF. CDR3 sequence (DNA): TGTGCCAGCAGCTTCAACAGGGCTGGGTTCTCCTACAATGAGCAGTTCTTC.

The chain is built from TRBV7-2 and TRBJ1-6; D possibly corresponds to TRBD1 (5 bases). The ends were cut back, 0 bases at V and 8 bases at J, with 17 bases in the middle. Germline CDR1 reads SGHTA; CDR2 reads FQGNSA. This CDR3 region has 17 residues. In DNA, the CDR3 is TGTGCCAGCAGCTTAGCGGTCTCGGGGGTGGTTGATTCACCCCTCCACTTT. Translation: CASSLAVSGVVDSPLHF.

The chain is built from TRBV5-1 and TRBJ2-1; TRBD2 aligns across 7 bases. Losses at the gene ends were 2 bases for V and 0 bases for J; bases not matched to a gene: 5. Per the germline V gene, CDR1 is SGHRS and CDR2 is YFSETQ. The CDR3 runs 16 residues. Written as DNA, the CDR3 is TGCGCCAGCAGCTTAACTGGGGAGGGCTCCTACAATGAGCAGTTCTTC. It translates to CASSLTGEGSYNEQFF. The entire variable domain, with the rest obtained from reference TRBV5-1 and TRBJ2-1, is as follows: KAGVTQTPRYLIKTRGQQVTLSCSPISGHRSVSWYQQTPGQGLQFLFEYFSETQRNKGNFPGRFSGRQFSNSRSEMNVSTLELGDSALYLCASSLTGEGSYNEQFFGPGTRLTVL.

The table lists this clonotype with a few counts. The chain couples TRBV6-1 to TRBJ2-7; D gene uncertain. The CDR3 is made up of 14 amino acids. Trimming removed 8 bases at V and 0 bases at J, with 14 bases between. CDR1 is MNHNS, CDR2 SASEGT, per germline. The CDR3 sequence: CASRIQESSYEQYF. Here the CDR3 DNA reads TGTGCCAGCCGAATTCAAGAAAGCTCCTACGAGCAGTACTTC.

The chain has TRBV7-2 and TRBJ2-7; D gene ambiguous. Looked up from germline, CDR1 is SGHTA and CDR2 is FQGNSA. This CDR3 has 13 residues. Trimming stripped 1 base from V and 3 bases from J, with 7 bases between. Written as DNA, the CDR3 is TGTGCCAGCAGCTTAGGGCTGAACTACGAGCAGTACTTC. Amino acids: CASSLGLNYEQYF. The full variable domain, its missing parts supplied by reference TRBV7-2 and TRBJ2-7, is GAGVSQSPSNKVTEKGKDVELRCDPISGHTALYWYRQSLGQGLEFLIYFQGNSAPDKSGLPSDRFSAERTGGSVSTLTIQRTQQEDSAVYLCASSLGLNYEQYFGPGTRLTVT.

The chain has TRBV6-5 and TRBJ2-3; 7 bases align to TRBD1. The CDR3 covers 15 residues. Looked up from germline, CDR1 is MNHEY and CDR2 is SVGAGI. J gave up 4 bases and V 2 bases, and 6 bases lay outside the gene matches. The CDR3 coding sequence is TGTGCCAGCAGTTACATTGACAGGGTGGCAGATACGCAGTATTTT. Its translation: CASSYIDRVADTQYF.

The chain employs TRBV20-1 and TRBJ2-1; TRBD2 matches 7 bases. V was clipped by 0 bases and J by 4 bases; unmatched bases: 6. This CDR3 comprises 15 residues. Germline loops: CDR1 DFQATT, CDR2 SNEGSKA (reference sequence). Written as DNA, the CDR3 is TGCAGTGCTAGAGATAGGGAGGGCGATTACAATGAGCAGTTCTTC. It yields the protein CSARDREGDYNEQFF.

This chain links TRBV20-1 with TRBJ2-3; 9 nucleotides agree with TRBD2. This CDR3 has 16 residues. J was trimmed by 5 bases and V by 6 bases; bases with no gene match: 15. Germline V gene lookup returns CDR1 DFQATT and CDR2 SNEGSKA (reference sequence). CDR3 amino acids: CSADTSGGPPVDTQYF. The CDR3, as DNA: TGCAGTGCGGACACAAGCGGGGGGCCTCCGGTAGATACGCAGTATTTT.

The rearrangement joins TRBV12-3 or TRBV12-4 to TRBJ2-7; D is unclear. The CDR3 covers 14 residues. V was trimmed by 8 bases and J by 1 base, leaving 15 bases between them. In DNA form, the CDR3 reads TGTGCCAGCTCCGTATGGGTTTCTTCCTACGAGCAGTACTTC. It translates to CASSVWVSSYEQYF.

The chain combines TRBV18 with TRBJ2-3, with D maybe TRBD1 (6 bases). V lost 5 bases, J lost 4 bases, and 19 bases lay in between. CDR1 and CDR2 from the germline V gene are KGHSH and LQKENI. This CDR3 spans 16 amino acids. The CDR3 loop is CASSGRQAPNSDTQYF. The CDR3 nucleotides are TGTGCCAGCTCAGGTCGACAGGCGCCTAATTCAGATACGCAGTATTTT.

The rearrangement joins TRBV20-1 to TRBJ2-1; 12 positions agree with TRBD2. CDR3 size: 17 residues. Germline V gene sequence: CDR1 DFQATT, CDR2 SNEGSKA (reference sequence). With V trimmed by 5 bases and J by 1 base, 9 bases remained unmatched. The DNA for the CDR3 is TGCAGTGCTGAAGGGGCTAGCGGGGGGGCGTCCTACAATGAGCAGTTCTTC. Residues: CSAEGASGGASYNEQFF.

The V gene is TRBV20-1, the J gene TRBJ1-1, with D unclear. Between the trimmed V and J ends, which lost 3 bases and 0 bases, there was a span of 5 bases. The CDR3 sequence is 12 residues long. Germline V gene lookup returns CDR1 DFQATT and CDR2 SNEGSKA (reference sequence). The CDR3 bases are TGCAGTGCTAGGGGGATGAACACTGAAGCTTTCTTT. It codes for CSARGMNTEAFF.

V is TRBV7-8 and J is TRBJ1-2; D unclear. V lost 2 bases, J lost 2 bases, and 18 bases lay in between. Looked up from germline, CDR1 is SGHVS and CDR2 is FQNEAQ. This CDR3 has 17 residues. CDR3 coding DNA: TGTGCCAGCAGCTTATATTTCGTTCGGGATAAAAACTATGGCTACACCTTC. This gives the protein CASSLYFVRDKNYGYTF.

The chain couples TRBV6-5 to TRBJ2-7, with 7 bases lining up with TRBD1. The CDR3 consists of 14 residues. The trim removed 1 base at V and 3 bases at J, leaving 3 bases unmatched. Germline-derived CDR1 and CDR2 are MNHEY and SVGAGI. This chain's CDR3 is CASSYWGQSYEQYF. As DNA, the CDR3 is TGTGCCAGCAGTTACTGGGGACAGAGCTACGAGCAGTACTTC.

The genes are TRBV9 and TRBJ1-2; D gene unclear. This CDR3 comprises 13 residues. V was pared by 3 bases and J by 0 bases, with 6 bases between. Germline CDR1 reads SGDLS; CDR2 reads YYNGEE. CDR3 amino acids: CASSEQANYGYTF. In DNA, the CDR3 is TGTGCCAGCAGCGAACAAGCTAACTATGGCTACACCTTC.

The chain combines TRBV6-5 with TRBJ2-1; no definite D call. CDR3 length: 15 residues. The germline V gene has CDR1 MNHEY and CDR2 SVGAGI. Trimming took off 2 bases at V and 0 bases at J, with 8 bases between the two ends. The CDR3 reads CASSYRPSSYNEQFF. The DNA of the CDR3 is TGTGCCAGCAGTTACAGGCCGAGCTCCTACAATGAGCAGTTCTTC.

This chain uses TRBV20-1 with TRBJ2-1, with D unclear. The CDR3 loop spans 15 amino acids. Germline loops: CDR1 DFQATT, CDR2 SNEGSKA (reference sequence). V lost 1 base, J lost 4 bases, and 14 bases lay in between. The CDR3 DNA follows: TGCAGTGCTAGAGCCAGGTTACTTGGGTACAATGAGCAGTTCTTC. Translation gives CSARARLLGYNEQFF.

V and J are TRBV29-1 and TRBJ1-2, with TRBD1 as a possible D gene (6 bases). CDR1 is SQVTM, CDR2 ANQGSEA, per germline. The V gene lost 8 bases and the J gene lost 0 bases, with 13 bases spanning the gap. The CDR3 loop spans 13 amino acids. In DNA, the CDR3 is TGCAGCACCAGAGGGGGACCTAACTATGGCTACACCTTC. Its protein is CSTRGGPNYGYTF.